These 10 T cell receptor beta chains came from one sample sequenced in a study of blood T cells in healthy people across ages. A sample-barcoded 5' primer and a J-beta primer mix were used in a second PCR of about 7 to 12 cycles. TCRdb reanalysed the 5' RACE reads using MiXCR and keeps one entry per CDR3 protein. The sample contains more than 750,000 distinct CDR3 sequences, 25% to 30% of which appear only once. A further study also used this sample, focusing on T cells of mothers and their children.

The source material was blood. The receptors come from a woman aged 40 to 50 in good health.

This clonotype was observed at least ten times. J is TRBJ1-2 and V is TRBV5-5; 9 bases are a match to TRBD1. Germline values: CDR1 SGHKS, CDR2 YYEKEE (reference sequence). This CDR3 comprises 13 residues. J lost 7 bases, V lost 4 bases, and 5 bases had no gene match. Here the CDR3 DNA reads TGTGCCAGCAGCGGCGGGACAGGGAGTGGCTACACCTTC. It codes for CASSGGTGSGYTF. Filled out from reference TRBV5-5 and TRBJ1-2, the complete variable domain reads DAGVTQSPTHLIKTRGQQVTLRCSPISGHKSVSWYQQVLGQGPQFIFQYYEKEERGRGNFPDRFSARQFPNYSSELNVNALLLGDSALYLCASSGGTGSGYTFGSGTRLTVV.

This rearrangement joins TRBV20-1 to TRBJ2-7; 11 nucleotides match TRBD2. The CDR3 is 17 residues long. Germline CDR1 and CDR2: DFQATT and SNEGSKA (reference sequence). The ends lost 6 bases at V and 2 bases at J; junction bases unmatched: 15. CDR3 sequence: CSAGALTSGRPTYEQYF. In nucleotides, the CDR3 is TGCAGTGCAGGTGCCCTAACTAGCGGGAGACCTACCTACGAGCAGTACTTC.

This clonotype was seen a few times. This chain uses TRBV2 with TRBJ2-1; no firm D call. This CDR3 has 15 amino acids. Trimming took off 7 bases at V and 1 base at J, with 14 bases between the two ends. Germline V gene lookup returns CDR1 SNHLY and CDR2 FYNNEI. CDR3: CASKVGRGSYNEQFF. The CDR3 DNA reads as TGTGCCAGCAAGGTGGGCAGAGGATCCTACAATGAGCAGTTCTTC.

Ten or more counts support this clonotype. This chain joins TRBV5-1 and TRBJ2-3, with 10 bases aligning to TRBD2. J gave up 5 bases and V 2 bases, and 8 bases lay outside the gene matches. The CDR3 loop spans 16 amino acids. Germline-derived CDR1 and CDR2 are SGHRS and YFSETQ. The CDR3 spells CASSLGSAGGRDTQYF. CDR3 DNA sequence: TGCGCCAGCAGCTTAGGCTCAGCGGGGGGGAGAGATACGCAGTATTTT.

The V gene is TRBV7-2, the J gene TRBJ2-5; 7 bases map to TRBD1. V lost 3 bases, J lost 5 bases, and 12 bases stayed unmatched. CDR1 and CDR2 (germline): SGHTA, FQGNSA. This CDR3 region has 16 residues. In nucleotides, the CDR3 is TGTGCCAGCAGCTTCATAACCTCCGGACAGGCGGAGACCCAGTACTTC. Its translation is CASSFITSGQAETQYF.

The chain combines TRBV28 with TRBJ2-3; D uncertain. Germline loops: CDR1 MDHEN, CDR2 SYDVKM. V gave up 1 base and J gave up 3 bases, with 11 bases separating them. CDR3 length equals 15 residues. CDR3 in DNA: TGTGCCAGCAGTTTATCCGGGCCAGGTACAGATACGCAGTATTTT. This translates into CASSLSGPGTDTQYF.

This clonotype was detected only once. The rearrangement joins TRBV2 to TRBJ2-2, with D possibly TRBD1 on 6 matching bases. The germline V gene encodes CDR1 SNHLY and CDR2 FYNNEI. The CDR3 runs to 15 residues. V lost 1 base and J lost 1, with 7 bases in between. CDR3 coding DNA: TGTGCCAGCAGTGAAGGGACAGTGAACACCGGGGAGCTGTTTTTT. This sequence encodes CASSEGTVNTGELFF.

The chain has TRBV6-6 and TRBJ1-5; D gene unclear. V lost 3 bases and J 0 bases, leaving 12 bases between the germline ends. Germline CDR1 is MNHNY and CDR2 is SVGAGI (reference sequence). The CDR3 spans 16 residues. The CDR3 spells CASSYSDLYSNQPQHF. CDR3 nucleotide sequence: TGTGCCAGCAGTTATTCGGACTTGTATAGCAATCAGCCCCAGCATTTT.

The chain links TRBV7-3 to TRBJ2-1; D may correspond to TRBD1 or TRBD2 (6 bases each). V lost 4 bases and J lost 15, with 19 bases in between. The V gene's germline CDR1 is SGHTA and CDR2 FQGTGA. This CDR3 region has 13 residues. CDR3: CASSSPGAPWAFF. The CDR3 DNA reads as TGTGCCAGCAGCTCACCGGGGGCACCTTGGGCGTTCTTC.

The table lists this clonotype with many counts. The chain couples TRBV7-9 to TRBJ2-7; weak D call: TRBD2 (6 bases). Germline V lookup: CDR1 SEHNR, CDR2 FQNEAQ (reference sequence). With 4 bases removed from V and 2 bases from J, the gap between germline ends came to 15 bases. The CDR3 has 15 amino acids. CDR3 coding DNA: TGTGCCAGCAGCTATGATTTGGGACTTACCTACGAGCAGTACTTC. Amino acid sequence: CASSYDLGLTYEQYF.